This T cell receptor beta chain originates from a study of T cell changes during pregnancy in multiple sclerosis (dated by TCRdb to the late 2010s). Background for the entire study: The study looked at changes in the T cell repertoire across pregnancy in women with multiple sclerosis.

V and J are truncated by 0 bases and 4 bases respectively, leaving an intervening sequence of 10 bases. The CDR3 has 14 amino acids, counting the end cysteine and phenylalanine. Here the CDR3 DNA is all that survives: 42 bases in frame from base 1. The CDR1 and CDR2 encoded by the germline V gene are SGHNT and YENEEA. This clone was picked up one time. The target of this receptor is not known. Base qualities are missing; no much larger clone stands one base away. Preparation of the library involved the immunoSEQ multiplex PCR assay. TCRdb's version of the immuneACCESS table is confined to in-frame rearrangements and falls short of the full clone set. An unresolved V gene accounts for under half of the shortfall where checked; the remainder is of unknown origin. Present in this sample are 69,000 or so clones, approximately 92% of which were seen just once. The ten largest clonotypes hold roughly 2% of the sample.

The V and J segments used are TRBV11-3 and TRBJ2-7, with no confidently assigned D gene. The sequence was collected from a female donor in good health, enrolled as a control in a pregnancy study. The source was peripheral blood, collected in the third trimester of pregnancy. The CDR3 in this case is CASSLDLGPYEQYF. The bases read TGTGCCAGCAGCTTAGATCTAGGCCCTTACGAGCAGTACTTC. With the portions outside the CDR3 filled from the reference TRBV11-3 and TRBJ2-7 genes, the complete variable region becomes EAGVVQSPRYKIIEKKQPVAFWCNPISGHNTLYWYLQNLGQGPELLIRYENEEAVDDSQLPKDRFSAERLKGVDSTLKIQPAELGDSAVYLCASSLDLGPYEQYFGPGTRLTVT.